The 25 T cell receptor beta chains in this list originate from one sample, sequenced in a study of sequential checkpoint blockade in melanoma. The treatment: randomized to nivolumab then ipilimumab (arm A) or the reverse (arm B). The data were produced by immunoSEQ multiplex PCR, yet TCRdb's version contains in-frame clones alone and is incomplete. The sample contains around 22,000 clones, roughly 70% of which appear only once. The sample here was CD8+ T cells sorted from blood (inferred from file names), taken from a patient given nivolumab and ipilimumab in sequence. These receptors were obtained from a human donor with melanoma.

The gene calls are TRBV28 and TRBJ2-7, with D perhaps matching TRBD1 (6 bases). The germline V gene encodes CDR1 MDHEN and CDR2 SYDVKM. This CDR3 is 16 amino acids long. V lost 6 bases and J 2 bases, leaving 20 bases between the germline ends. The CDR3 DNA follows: TGTGCCAGCAGCGATAGTTTAGACAGGCAGACCTACGAGCAGTACTTC. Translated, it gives CASSDSLDRQTYEQYF.

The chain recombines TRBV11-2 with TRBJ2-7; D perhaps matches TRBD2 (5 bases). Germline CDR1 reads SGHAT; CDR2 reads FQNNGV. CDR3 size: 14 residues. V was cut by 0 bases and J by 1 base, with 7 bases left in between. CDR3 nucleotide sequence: TGTGCCAGCAGCTTAGAGGGAGCTTCCTACGAGCAGTACTTC. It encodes CASSLEGASYEQYF.

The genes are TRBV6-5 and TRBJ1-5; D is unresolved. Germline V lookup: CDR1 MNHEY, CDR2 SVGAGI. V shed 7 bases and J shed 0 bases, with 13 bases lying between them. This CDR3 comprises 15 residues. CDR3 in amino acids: CASNDGRYSNQPQHF. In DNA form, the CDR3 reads TGTGCCAGCAATGATGGGAGATATAGCAATCAGCCCCAGCATTTT.

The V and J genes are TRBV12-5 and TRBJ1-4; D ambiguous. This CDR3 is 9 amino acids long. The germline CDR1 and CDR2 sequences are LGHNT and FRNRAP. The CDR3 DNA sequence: TGTGCACCCCGGGGAAAACTGTTTTTT. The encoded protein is CAPRGKLFF.

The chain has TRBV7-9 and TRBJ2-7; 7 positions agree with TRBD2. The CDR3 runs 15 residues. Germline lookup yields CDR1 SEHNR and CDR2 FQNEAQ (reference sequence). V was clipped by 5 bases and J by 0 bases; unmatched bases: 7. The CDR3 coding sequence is TGTGCCAGCAGCCGGGGAGGGAGGCCCTCCTACGAGCAGTACTTC. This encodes CASSRGGRPSYEQYF.

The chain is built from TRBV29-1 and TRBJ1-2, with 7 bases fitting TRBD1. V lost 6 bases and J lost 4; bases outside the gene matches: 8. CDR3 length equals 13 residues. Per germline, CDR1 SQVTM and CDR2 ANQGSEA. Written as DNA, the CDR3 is TGCAGCGTGGATCAGGGGGGCAGCTATGGCTACACCTTC. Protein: CSVDQGGSYGYTF.

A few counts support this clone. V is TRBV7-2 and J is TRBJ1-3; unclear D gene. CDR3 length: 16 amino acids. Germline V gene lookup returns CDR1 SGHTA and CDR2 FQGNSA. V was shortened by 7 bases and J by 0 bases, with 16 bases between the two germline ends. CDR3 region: CASTQNSWPSGNTIYF. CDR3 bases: TGTGCCAGCACCCAAAATTCATGGCCCTCTGGAAACACCATATATTTT.

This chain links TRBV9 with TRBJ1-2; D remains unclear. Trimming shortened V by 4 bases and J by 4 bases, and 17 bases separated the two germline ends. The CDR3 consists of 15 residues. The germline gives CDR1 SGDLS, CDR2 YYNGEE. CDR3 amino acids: CASSREGGPSYGYTF. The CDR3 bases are TGTGCCAGCAGCCGAGAGGGCGGACCGTCCTATGGCTACACCTTC.

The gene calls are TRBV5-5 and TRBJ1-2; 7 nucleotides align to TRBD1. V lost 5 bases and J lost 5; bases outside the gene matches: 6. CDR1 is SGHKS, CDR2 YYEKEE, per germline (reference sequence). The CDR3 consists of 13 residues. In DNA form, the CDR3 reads TGTGCCAGCAGTTCCGGGACAGCGTATGGCTACACCTTC. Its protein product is CASSSGTAYGYTF.

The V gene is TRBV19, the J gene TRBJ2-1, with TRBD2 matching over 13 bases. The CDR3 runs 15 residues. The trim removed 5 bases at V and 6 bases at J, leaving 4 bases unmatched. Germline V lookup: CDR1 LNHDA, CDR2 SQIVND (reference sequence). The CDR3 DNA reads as TGTGCCAGTAGTGGACTAGCGGGGGAGACCAATGAGCAGTTCTTC. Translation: CASSGLAGETNEQFF.

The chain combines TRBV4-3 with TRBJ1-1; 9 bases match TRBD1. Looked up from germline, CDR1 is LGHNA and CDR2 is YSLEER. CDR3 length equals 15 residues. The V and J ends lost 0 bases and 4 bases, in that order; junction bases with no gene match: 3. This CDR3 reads CASSQDEQGATEAFF. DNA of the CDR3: TGCGCCAGCAGCCAAGATGAACAGGGGGCCACTGAAGCTTTCTTT.

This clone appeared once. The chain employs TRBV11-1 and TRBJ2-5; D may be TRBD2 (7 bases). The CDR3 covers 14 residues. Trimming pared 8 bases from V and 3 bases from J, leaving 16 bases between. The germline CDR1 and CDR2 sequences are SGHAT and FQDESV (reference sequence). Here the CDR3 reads CASRDIGREETQYF. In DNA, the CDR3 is TGTGCCAGCCGGGACATTGGGAGGGAAGAGACCCAGTACTTC.

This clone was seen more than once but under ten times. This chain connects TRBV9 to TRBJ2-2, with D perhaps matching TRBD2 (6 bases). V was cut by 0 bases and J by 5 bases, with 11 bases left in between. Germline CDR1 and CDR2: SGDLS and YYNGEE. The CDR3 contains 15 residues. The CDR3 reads CASSVAEGWTGELFF. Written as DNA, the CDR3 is TGTGCCAGCAGCGTAGCGGAGGGTTGGACCGGGGAGCTGTTTTTT.

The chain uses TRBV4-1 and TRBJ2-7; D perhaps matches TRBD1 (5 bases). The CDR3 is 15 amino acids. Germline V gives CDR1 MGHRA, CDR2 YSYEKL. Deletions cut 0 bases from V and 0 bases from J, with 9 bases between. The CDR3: CASSQDQGSSYEQYF. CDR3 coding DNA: TGCGCCAGCAGCCAAGATCAGGGAAGCTCCTACGAGCAGTACTTC.

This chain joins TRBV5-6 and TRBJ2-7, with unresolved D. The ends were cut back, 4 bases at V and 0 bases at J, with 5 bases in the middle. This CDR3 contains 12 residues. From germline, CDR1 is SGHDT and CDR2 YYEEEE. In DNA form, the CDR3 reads TGTGCCAGCAGCCTGAGCTCCTACGAGCAGTACTTC. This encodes CASSLSSYEQYF.

The CDR3 loop reads CSVEDQVGQGNTGELFF. CDR3 bases: TGCAGCGTTGAAGATCAAGTGGGACAGGGAAACACCGGGGAGCTGTTTTTT. This sequence joins TRBV29-1 and TRBJ2-2, with 9 positions matching TRBD1. There are 17 residues in the CDR3. Losses at the gene ends were 0 bases for V and 2 bases for J; bases not matched to a gene: 7. Germline V gene sequence: CDR1 SQVTM, CDR2 ANQGSEA.

DNA of the CDR3: TGTGCCAGCAGCCCAACCGGGACAGGAGCCGGGGAGCTGTTTTTT. Amino acids: CASSPTGTGAGELFF. The chain is built from TRBV7-9 and TRBJ2-2; 8 bases align to TRBD1. This CDR3 region has 15 residues. After removal of 5 bases from V and 6 bases from J, the junction contained 8 bases not matched to a gene. CDR1 SEHNR and CDR2 FQNEAQ come from the germline V gene (reference sequence).

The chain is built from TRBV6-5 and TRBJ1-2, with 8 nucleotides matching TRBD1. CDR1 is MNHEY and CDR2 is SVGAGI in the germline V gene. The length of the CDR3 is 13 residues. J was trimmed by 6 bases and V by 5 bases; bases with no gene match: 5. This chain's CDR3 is CASSLQGVDGYTF. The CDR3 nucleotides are TGTGCCAGCAGTCTACAGGGGGTGGATGGCTACACCTTC.

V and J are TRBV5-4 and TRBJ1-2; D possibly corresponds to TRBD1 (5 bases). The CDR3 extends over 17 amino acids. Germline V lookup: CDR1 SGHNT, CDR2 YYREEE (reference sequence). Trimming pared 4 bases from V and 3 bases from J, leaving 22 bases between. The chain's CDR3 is CASSPTRAGPSYYGYTF. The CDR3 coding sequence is TGTGCCAGCAGCCCCACCAGGGCAGGCCCCTCCTACTATGGCTACACCTTC.

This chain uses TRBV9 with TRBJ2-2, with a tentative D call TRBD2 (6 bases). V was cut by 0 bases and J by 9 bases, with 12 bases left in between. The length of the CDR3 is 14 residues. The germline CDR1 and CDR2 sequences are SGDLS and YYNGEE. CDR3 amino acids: CASSVGKGRWELFF. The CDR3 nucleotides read TGTGCCAGCAGCGTAGGCAAGGGGAGGTGGGAGCTGTTTTTT.

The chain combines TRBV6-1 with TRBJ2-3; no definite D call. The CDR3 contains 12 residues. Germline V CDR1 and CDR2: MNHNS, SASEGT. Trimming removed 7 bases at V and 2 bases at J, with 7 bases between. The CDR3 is CASNSYTDTQYF. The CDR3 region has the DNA TGTGCCAGCAATTCCTACACAGATACGCAGTATTTT.

The CDR3 nucleotides are TGTGCCAGCAGCCCTCGACAGAATCCCTCCTACGAGCAGTACTTC. Amino acid sequence: CASSPRQNPSYEQYF. The chain joins TRBV4-2 to TRBJ2-7; TRBD1 might be the D (5 bases). The V end lost 4 bases, the J end lost 0 bases, and 13 bases lay between the germline ends. Germline lookup yields CDR1 LGHNA and CDR2 YNFKEQ. This CDR3 contains 15 residues.

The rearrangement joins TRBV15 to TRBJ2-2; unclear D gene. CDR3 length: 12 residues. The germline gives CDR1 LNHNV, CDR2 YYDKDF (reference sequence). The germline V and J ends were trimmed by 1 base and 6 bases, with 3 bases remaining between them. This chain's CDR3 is CATSRAAGELFF. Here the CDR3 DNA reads TGTGCCACCAGCAGAGCCGCCGGGGAGCTGTTTTTT. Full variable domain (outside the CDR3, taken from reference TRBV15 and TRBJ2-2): DAMVIQNPRYQVTQFGKPVTLSCSQTLNHNVMYWYQQKSSQAPKLLFHYYDKDFNNEADTPDNFQSRRPNTSFCFLDIRSPGLGDTAMYLCATSRAAGELFFGEGSRLTVL.

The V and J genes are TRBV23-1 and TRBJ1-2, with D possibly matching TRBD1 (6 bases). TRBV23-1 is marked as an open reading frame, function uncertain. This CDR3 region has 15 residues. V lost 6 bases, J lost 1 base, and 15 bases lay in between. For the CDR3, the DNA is TGCGCCAGCAGCCCACAGGGCAGGGGTAACTATGGCTACACCTTC. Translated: CASSPQGRGNYGYTF.

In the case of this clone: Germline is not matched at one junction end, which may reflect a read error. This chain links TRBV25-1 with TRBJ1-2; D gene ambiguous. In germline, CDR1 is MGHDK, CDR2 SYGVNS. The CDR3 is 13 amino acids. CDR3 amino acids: CASSESSFYGYTF. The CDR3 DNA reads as TGTGCCAGCAGCGAATCGTCCTTCTATGGCTACACCTTC.